This TCR beta chain emerged from a study of T cells after posttransplantation cyclophosphamide. General observations from the study: Blood and skin or GI T cell repertoires showed limited TRB overlap.

The CDR3 has 14 amino acids. Trimming cost V 5 bases and J 7 bases, with 18 bases left between them. The germline CDR1 and CDR2 sequences are SGHVS and FQNEAQ. Sequenced by immunoSEQ multiplex PCR; TCRdb stores in-frame clones only, minus some. The top ten clones hold roughly 0.65% of a sample with about 22,000 clones, approximately 73% of them seen once. As for this clone: What it recognizes is unknown.

This rearrangement joins TRBV7-8 to TRBJ2-7; D may be TRBD2 (6 bases). This clonotype was sampled from a woman aged 60-70 years in good health, CMV-negative, and a related stem cell transplant donor. The material sequenced was memory CD4+ T cells sorted from PBMCs. The CDR3 bases are TGTGCCAGCAGCCCCTGGGGGGAGTCGAGTGAGCAGTACTTC. Protein product: CASSPWGESSEQYF.